Listed below are T cell receptor beta chains from one sample, sequenced in a study of T cell changes during pregnancy in multiple sclerosis. The method was immunoSEQ multiplex PCR; TCRdb's version includes in-frame clones alone and lacks a portion of them. This table holds 77,000 or so clones, roughly 95% found once. Sequences were derived from peripheral blood, sampled in the second trimester of pregnancy. The receptors shown here come from a female donor in good health, enrolled as a control in a pregnancy study. The CDR3 runs from the conserved cysteine through the conserved F or W. Each record gives: clone size, J gene, D gene, V gene, CDR3 DNA, CDR3 protein. The D gene is left open where the match is weak. Size values are once, few and many counts, or a class for expanded clones, and some rows have none.

>-|TRBJ2-7|TRBD2|TRBV4-3
TGCGCCAGCAGCCAGGAGGGACTACCATACTACGAGCAGTACTTC
CASSQEGLPYYEQYF
>-|TRBJ1-2|-|TRBV9
TGTGCCAGCAGCCCCCAGACACGAACTAACTATGGCTACACCTTC
CASSPQTRTNYGYTF
>-|TRBJ1-2|-|TRBV6-1
TGTGCCAGCAGTGAAGCAGGGGCCGGTGGCTACACCTTC
CASSEAGAGGYTF
>-|TRBJ2-3|-|TRBV7-7
TGTGCCAGCAGCTCCACAACCCGGACAGTCTTGGGGAGCACAGATACGCAGTATTTT
CASSSTTRTVLGSTDTQYF
>-|TRBJ2-7|-|TRBV11-2
TGTGCCAGCAGCCCCCGGGACAAACCCTACGAGCAGTACTTC
CASSPRDKPYEQYF
>-|TRBJ2-2|-|TRBV19
TGTGCCAGTAGTATCTCGGCCGGGGAGCTGTTTTTT
CASSISAGELFF
>-|TRBJ2-1|-|TRBV9
TGTGCCAGCAGCTTTACTTCGACCTACAATGAGCAGTTCTTC
CASSFTSTYNEQFF
>-|TRBJ2-7|TRBD1|TRBV6-5
TGTGCCAGCAGTTACCGACAGGGCACCTACGAGCAGTACTTC
CASSYRQGTYEQYF
>-|TRBJ1-5|TRBD1|TRBV9
TGTGCCAGCAGCGGGGCGACAGGGCAGCCCCAGCATTTT
CASSGATGQPQHF
>-|TRBJ1-1|-|TRBV11-2
TGTGCCAGCAGCTCTGCTGGTAGCACTGAAGCTTTCTTT
CASSSAGSTEAFF
>-|TRBJ1-1|-|TRBV30
TGTGCCTGGGGCCTTCGGGTGAACACTGAAGCTTTCTTT
CAWGLRVNTEAFF
>-|TRBJ2-3|TRBD2|TRBV7-2
TGTGCCAGCAGCTTAGAGCGGGGGGGCGGATATACGCAGTATTTT
CASSLERGGGYTQYF
>-|TRBJ2-7|-|TRBV4-3
TGCGCCAGCAGCCAAGCAATGGGGGGTCCCTCCTACGAGCAGTACTTC
CASSQAMGGPSYEQYF
>-|TRBJ1-3|-|TRBV9
TGTGCCAGCAGCGTAGGTGGAGGGACTGGAAACACCATATATTTT
CASSVGGGTGNTIYF
>-|TRBJ2-5|-|TRBV11-2
TGTGCCAGCAGCTTAGCCAGGGCAGAGACCCAGTACTTC
CASSLARAETQYF
>-|TRBJ2-5|-|TRBV25-1
TGTGCCAGCAGTGAGGCAACCACAGGGTTCCTCCGGCGAGAGCAGTACTTC
CASSEATTGFLRREQYF
>once|TRBJ2-1|-|TRBV21-1
TGTGCCAGCAGCTGTCTGAGCGGGACAGGGCTTCACAATGAGCAGTTCTTC
CASSCLSGTGLHNEQFF
>-|TRBJ1-4|-|TRBV7-9
TGTGCCAGCGACCGCGGACTCCCTAATGAAAAACTGTTTTTT
CASDRGLPNEKLFF
>-|TRBJ1-2|-|TRBV7-9
TGTGCCAGCAGCTTAGCGCAGGCAGGGCGGGGGAACTATGGCTACACCTTC
CASSLAQAGRGNYGYTF
>-|TRBJ2-3|-|TRBV18
TGTGCCAGCTCACGTGAGGGTAGAACGGATACGCAGTATTTT
CASSREGRTDTQYF
>once|TRBJ2-2|-|TRBV21-1
TGTGCCAGCAGCAAAGGGGTCGGACAGGGATGTAGGAGCACCGGGGAGCTGTTTTTT
CASSKGVGQGCRSTGELFF
>-|TRBJ1-2|-|TRBV29-1
TGCAGCGTTGGGTCAGCTTGGGGCCAGGGTGGCTACACCTTC
CSVGSAWGQGGYTF
>few|TRBJ2-1|TRBD2|TRBV4-2
TGTGCCAGCAGCCCTCTAGCGGACTCCTACAATGAGCAGTTCTTC
CASSPLADSYNEQFF
>-|TRBJ2-7|TRBD2|TRBV7-3
TGTGCCAGCAGCTTAGAAGCGGGGGGCTCCTACGAGCAGTACTTC
CASSLEAGGSYEQYF
>-|TRBJ2-5|TRBD1|TRBV18
TGTGCCAGCTCACAAGGGACAGGGGGCCACTACCAAGAGACCCAGTACTTC
CASSQGTGGHYQETQYF
>-|TRBJ2-7|-|TRBV5-1
TGCGCCAGCAGCTTGGGGCCGGACAGAACGCGGGAGCAGTACTTC
CASSLGPDRTREQYF
>-|TRBJ1-1|TRBD1|TRBV9
TGTGCCAGCAGCATCGACAGGGCGAACACTGAAGCTTTCTTT
CASSIDRANTEAFF
>few|TRBJ1-3|-|TRBV30
TGTGCCTGGATTATGGGAAACACCATATATTTT
CAWIMGNTIYF
>-|TRBJ1-6|-|TRBV7-9
TGTGCCAGCAGCCGTTCGGTCTCAAATTCACCCCTCCACTTT
CASSRSVSNSPLHF
>-|TRBJ1-5|-|TRBV5-5
TGTGCCAGCAGTCCAGGGGGCAATCAGCCCCAGCATTTT
CASSPGGNQPQHF
>-|TRBJ2-3|-|TRBV4-3
TGCGCCAGCAGCCAAGTGTTCTCCCTAGCAGATACGCAGTATTTT
CASSQVFSLADTQYF
>-|TRBJ1-2|-|TRBV6-5
TGTGCCAGCACCCAGGGGCAGACCTGGGGCTACACCTTC
CASTQGQTWGYTF
>-|TRBJ1-3|TRBD1|TRBV18
TGTGCCAGCTCACCCCGACAGGGGGAGAACACCATATATTTT
CASSPRQGENTIYF
>-|TRBJ2-1|TRBD1|TRBV19
TGTGCCAGTAGTATCAAGGGACAGACCTCTAACAATGAGCAGTTCTTC
CASSIKGQTSNNEQFF
>-|TRBJ2-6|-|TRBV19
TGTGCCAGTAGTATAGGCGGGGCACGGGCCAACGTCCTGACTTTC
CASSIGGARANVLTF
>-|TRBJ1-1|-|TRBV30
TGTGCCTCTATAATCCCCCCGGGTTTTGAAGCTTTCTTT
CASIIPPGFEAFF
>once|TRBJ2-7|TRBD1|TRBV11-1
TGTGCCAGCAGCATTAGCCGGGACAGGGTCGAGCAGTACTTC
CASSISRDRVEQYF
>-|TRBJ1-3|-|TRBV4-1
TGCGCCAGCAGTCCCAGTCTCCGGGAAACTGGAAACACCATATATTTT
CASSPSLRETGNTIYF
>-|TRBJ2-7|TRBD1|TRBV5-8
TGTGCCAGCACCCCCATGGGACAGGGGGTGAAGCAGTACTTC
CASTPMGQGVKQYF
>-|TRBJ1-1|-|TRBV7-2
TGTGCCAGCAGTCCTCAGGGCCGACGGACTGAAGCTTTCTTT
CASSPQGRRTEAFF
>-|TRBJ1-1|-|TRBV4-2
TGTGCCAGCAGCCAAGTGTCCTCGAACACTGAAGCTTTCTTT
CASSQVSSNTEAFF
>-|TRBJ2-1|TRBD1|TRBV27
TGTGCCAGCACTCCGGACAGGACCTACAATGAGCAGTTCTTC
CASTPDRTYNEQFF